The source of this T cell receptor (beta chain) is a study of technical replicates of blood from a handful of donors. V was pared by 3 bases and J by 3 bases, with 6 bases of the junction left unmatched. Germline assignment: CDR1 SEHNR and CDR2 FQNEAQ (reference sequence). The CDR3 sequence is 16 residues long. TCRdb's table, derived via immunoSEQ multiplex PCR, lists solely in-frame clones and lacks some. Here the sample spans about 80,000 clones, approximately 97% being singletons. The rearrangement links TRBV7-9 to TRBJ1-4; 8 nucleotides agree with TRBD1. This TCR was recovered from a human donor in good health. The sample was T cells isolated from PBMCs. CDR3 region: CASSLGQGAANEKLFF. CDR3 nucleotides: TGTGCCAGCAGCTTGGGGCAGGGGGCTGCTAATGAAAAACTGTTTTTT.